These 17 T cell receptor beta chains were sequenced from one sample in a study of blood T cell repertoires in COVID-19 (dated by TCRdb to 2020 to 2022). Library preparation was by the immunoSEQ multiplex PCR assay. TCRdb holds this immuneACCESS table with in-frame rearrangements only. Some clones are missing; in checked studies, unresolved V genes explain under half, and the rest has no known cause. The sample table holds over 250,000 clones, of which roughly nine tenths were seen once. Of the sample, 1.9% is held by the ten largest clones. Material for sequencing was PBMCs or T cells enriched from blood (not recorded which). These receptors originate from a woman in her sixties who had recovered from COVID-19.

The gene calls are TRBV3-1 (or the pseudogene TRBV3-2) and TRBJ2-7, with 11 bases fitting TRBD2. Per the germline V gene, CDR1 is LGHDT and CDR2 is YNNKEL (reference sequence). The CDR3 extends over 18 amino acids. With V trimmed by 0 bases and J by 6 bases, 13 bases remained unmatched. In DNA form, the CDR3 reads TGTGCCAGCAGCCAAGATCGGGATAGCGGGAGGGCCCTAGGCGAGCAGTACTTC. It translates to CASSQDRDSGRALGEQYF.

This chain links TRBV18 with TRBJ2-7, with 7 positions matching TRBD2. V lost 3 bases to trimming and J lost 0 bases; unmatched junction nucleotides: 11. This CDR3 is built from 17 residues. CDR1 and CDR2 from the germline V gene are KGHSH and LQKENI. CDR3 in amino acids: CASSPPTPAGNSYEQYF. The CDR3 DNA sequence: TGTGCCAGCTCACCTCCGACGCCAGCGGGGAACTCCTACGAGCAGTACTTC. Combining the CDR3 with reference TRBV18 and TRBJ2-7 gives the whole variable domain NAGVMQNPRHLVRRRGQEARLRCSPMKGHSHVYWYRQLPEEGLKFMVYLQKENIIDESGMPKERFSAEFPKEGPSILRIQQVVRGDSAAYFCASSPPTPAGNSYEQYFGPGTRLTVT.

The V gene is TRBV9, the J gene TRBJ1-2; D might be TRBD1 (5 bases). The CDR3 runs 16 residues. Germline CDR1 reads SGDLS; CDR2 reads YYNGEE. V was pared by 0 bases and J by 0 bases, with 12 bases between. Written as DNA, the CDR3 is TGTGCCAGCAGCGTAGTAAGGGACTTACCTAACTATGGCTACACCTTC. It is translated as CASSVVRDLPNYGYTF. Using reference TRBV9 and TRBJ1-2 for the parts outside the CDR3, the full variable domain is DSGVTQTPKHLITATGQRVTLRCSPRSGDLSVYWYQQSLDQGLQFLIQYYNGEERAKGNILERFSAQQFPDLHSELNLSSLELGDSALYFCASSVVRDLPNYGYTFGSGTRLTVV.

The gene calls are TRBV4-1 and TRBJ2-1; D possibly corresponds to TRBD2 (5 bases). CDR3 size: 14 residues. The V end was cut by 4 bases, the J end by 2 bases, with 9 bases between. Looked up from germline, CDR1 is MGHRA and CDR2 is YSYEKL. The CDR3 DNA follows: TGCGCCAGCAGCCCTCGGGAAACCTACAATGAGCAGTTCTTC. Amino acid sequence: CASSPRETYNEQFF.

The rearrangement links TRBV28 to TRBJ2-1, with D tentatively TRBD2 (5 bases). Germline CDR1 and CDR2: MDHEN and SYDVKM. The CDR3 is 13 amino acids. V dropped 5 bases and J dropped 13 bases, with 18 bases sitting between them. Here the CDR3 reads CASSPSDLAVQFF. The DNA for the CDR3 is TGTGCCAGCAGTCCGAGCGACCTAGCAGTTCAGTTCTTC.

This chain links TRBV7-2 with TRBJ2-3; weak D call: TRBD1 (6 bases). The CDR3 loop spans 14 amino acids. Trimming pared 1 base from V and 7 bases from J, leaving 12 bases between. Germline V gene lookup returns CDR1 SGHTA and CDR2 FQGNSA. CDR3 loop: CASSLGTVFHTQYF. The CDR3 nucleotides are TGTGCCAGCAGCTTAGGGACAGTATTCCATACGCAGTATTTT.

The genes are TRBV9 and TRBJ1-2; 9 nucleotides line up with TRBD1. Germline V lookup: CDR1 SGDLS, CDR2 YYNGEE. The trim removed 4 bases at V and 4 bases at J, leaving 8 bases unmatched. CDR3 length: 15 amino acids. The CDR3 sequence: CASSPGDRARYGYTF. DNA of the CDR3: TGTGCCAGCAGCCCGGGGGACAGGGCCCGCTATGGCTACACCTTC. Supplemented by reference TRBV9 and TRBJ1-2, the full variable domain reads DSGVTQTPKHLITATGQRVTLRCSPRSGDLSVYWYQQSLDQGLQFLIQYYNGEERAKGNILERFSAQQFPDLHSELNLSSLELGDSALYFCASSPGDRARYGYTFGSGTRLTVV.

The rearrangement joins TRBV5-1 to TRBJ1-4, with 9 bases lining up with TRBD1. The CDR3 is 18 residues long. Unmatched junction bases numbered 6, after V lost 0 bases and J lost 0 bases. CDR1 and CDR2 (germline): SGHRS, YFSETQ. CDR3 sequence reads: CASSLVGQGMTTNEKLFF. CDR3 in DNA: TGCGCCAGCAGCTTGGTAGGACAGGGGATGACAACTAATGAAAAACTGTTTTTT. The variable domain in full, completed from reference TRBV5-1 and TRBJ1-4, reads KAGVTQTPRYLIKTRGQQVTLSCSPISGHRSVSWYQQTPGQGLQFLFEYFSETQRNKGNFPGRFSGRQFSNSRSEMNVSTLELGDSALYLCASSLVGQGMTTNEKLFFGSGTQLSVL.

The chain has TRBV28 and TRBJ1-2; weak D call: TRBD1 (5 bases). The germline gives CDR1 MDHEN, CDR2 SYDVKM. With 5 bases removed from V and 8 bases from J, the gap between germline ends came to 21 bases. The length of the CDR3 is 15 residues. The CDR3 region is CASSPAYRGSRGYTF. The CDR3 DNA reads as TGTGCCAGCAGTCCCGCTTATCGGGGGTCGAGGGGCTACACCTTC.

J is TRBJ2-1 and V is TRBV30; D gene ambiguous. V shed 0 bases and J shed 4 bases, with 4 bases lying between them. This CDR3 contains 12 residues. Germline V gene data show CDR1 as GTSNPN and CDR2 as SVGIG (reference sequence). This CDR3 reads CAWSVRYNEQFF. As DNA, the CDR3 is TGTGCCTGGAGTGTACGGTACAATGAGCAGTTCTTC. The complete variable domain, with remaining parts taken from reference TRBV30 and TRBJ2-1, reads SQTIHQWPATLVQPVGSPLSLECTVEGTSNPNLYWYRQAAGRGLQLLFYSVGIGQISSEVPQNLSASRPQDRQFILSSKKLLLSDSGFYLCAWSVRYNEQFFGPGTRLTVL.

The rearrangement joins TRBV30 to TRBJ2-3; D remains ambiguous. This CDR3 spans 13 amino acids. Germline V lookup: CDR1 GTSNPN, CDR2 SVGIG (reference sequence). Trimming removed 4 bases at V and 1 base at J, with 9 bases between. This CDR3 reads CAWNPIGTDTQYF. As DNA, the CDR3 is TGTGCCTGGAACCCGATAGGCACAGATACGCAGTATTTT. Variable domain in full (rest from reference TRBV30 and TRBJ2-3): SQTIHQWPATLVQPVGSPLSLECTVEGTSNPNLYWYRQAAGRGLQLLFYSVGIGQISSEVPQNLSASRPQDRQFILSSKKLLLSDSGFYLCAWNPIGTDTQYFGPGTRLTVL.

The J gene is TRBJ2-7, the V gene TRBV28; D not certain. Germline V gives CDR1 MDHEN, CDR2 SYDVKM. The CDR3 contains 12 residues. The V and J ends lost 6 bases and 1 base respectively, with 7 bases between them. The chain's CDR3 is CASRTESYEQYF. CDR3 nucleotides: TGTGCCAGCAGAACAGAATCCTACGAGCAGTACTTC.

The chain recombines TRBV24-1 with TRBJ1-5; D perhaps matches TRBD1 (5 bases). Deletions cut 4 bases from V and 3 bases from J, with 9 bases between. Germline V gives CDR1 KGHDR, CDR2 SFDVKD. The CDR3 extends over 14 amino acids. In nucleotides, the CDR3 is TGTGCCACCAGTGAGGGGCAGTTCAATCAGCCCCAGCATTTT. This gives the protein CATSEGQFNQPQHF.

The V gene is TRBV2, the J gene TRBJ2-5; no definite D call. Per the germline V gene, CDR1 is SNHLY and CDR2 is FYNNEI. There are 14 residues in the CDR3. Trimming removed 7 bases at V and 2 bases at J, with 14 bases between. In DNA, the CDR3 is TGTGCCAGCAATGAGGTCGGTAGACAAGAGACCCAGTACTTC. Translating gives CASNEVGRQETQYF. Full variable domain (outside the CDR3, taken from reference TRBV2 and TRBJ2-5): EPEVTQTPSHQVTQMGQEVILRCVPISNHLYFYWYRQILGQKVEFLVSFYNNEISEKSEIFDDQFSVERPDGSNFTLKIRSTKLEDSAMYFCASNEVGRQETQYFGPGTRLLVL.

Only a few counts were recorded for this clone. V gene TRBV6-5 combines with J gene TRBJ2-1, with 12 nucleotides matching TRBD1. The V and J ends lost 6 bases and 8 bases, in that order; junction bases with no gene match: 8. Germline lookup yields CDR1 MNHEY and CDR2 SVGAGI. The CDR3 spans 15 residues. This CDR3 reads CASSQGGQGADEQFF. CDR3 in DNA: TGTGCCAGCAGCCAAGGGGGACAGGGGGCCGATGAGCAGTTCTTC.

In its sample, this clone was seen once. CDR3 loop: CASSLEGGETQYF. DNA of the CDR3: TGTGCCAGCAGCTTGGAAGGGGGAGAGACCCAGTACTTC. This rearrangement joins TRBV5-4 to TRBJ2-5; D is perhaps TRBD1 (6 bases). This CDR3 region has 13 residues. From germline, CDR1 is SGHNT and CDR2 YYREEE (reference sequence). Trimming removed 0 bases at V and 4 bases at J, with 7 bases between.

In DNA form, the CDR3 reads TGTGCCAGCAGTCCCAGTGGGACAGGGGCTGGGGCCAACGTCCTGACTTTC. It specifies CASSPSGTGAGANVLTF. The chain links TRBV28 to TRBJ2-6; 10 bases are a match to TRBD1. Trimming took 5 bases from V and 2 from J; bases not matched to a gene: 6. Germline loops: CDR1 MDHEN, CDR2 SYDVKM. The CDR3 length is 17 residues.